This record concerns one TCR beta chain sequence. The germline V gene has CDR1 MNHEY and CDR2 SMNVEV (reference sequence). With 4 bases removed from V and 1 base from J, the gap between germline ends came to 12 bases. CDR3 length equals 15 residues. This entry belongs to a study of T-cell reconstitution after alpha-beta-depleted transplantation in children. The library targeted TCRbeta and was prepared with unique molecular identifiers. TCRdb redid the calling of the PCR reads with MiXCR, one entry per CDR3 protein. The sample lists 500,000 or so distinct CDR3 sequences, 30% to 35% occurring once. The chain couples TRBV27 to TRBJ2-3; weak D call: TRBD1 (6 bases). Sequenced material: PBMCs from the stem cell graft donor, taken from the stem cell graft. The origin of this receptor is a human donor who donated a stem cell graft to a child with aplastic anemia. The CDR3 region is CASSSMPGGTDTQYF. Here the CDR3 DNA reads TGTGCCAGCAGTTCAATGCCAGGGGGCACAGATACGCAGTATTTT.